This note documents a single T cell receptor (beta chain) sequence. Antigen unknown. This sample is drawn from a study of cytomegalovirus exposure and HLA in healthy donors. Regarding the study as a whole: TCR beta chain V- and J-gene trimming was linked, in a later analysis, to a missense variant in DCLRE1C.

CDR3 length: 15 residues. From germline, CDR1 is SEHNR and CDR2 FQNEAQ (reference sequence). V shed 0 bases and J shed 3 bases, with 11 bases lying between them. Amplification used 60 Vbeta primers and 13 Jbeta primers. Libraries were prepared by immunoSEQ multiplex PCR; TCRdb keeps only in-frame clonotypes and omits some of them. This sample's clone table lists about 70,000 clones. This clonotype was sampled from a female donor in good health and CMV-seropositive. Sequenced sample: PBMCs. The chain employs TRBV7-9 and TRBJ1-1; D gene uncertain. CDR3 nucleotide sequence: TGTGCCAGCAGCTTAGCGTGGGTTCGGGACACTGAAGCTTTCTTT. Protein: CASSLAWVRDTEAFF.